These 3 T cell receptor beta chains originate from one sample sequenced in a study of T cell responses to AZD1222 COVID-19 vaccine. Assay: immunoSEQ multiplex PCR; the TCRdb copy retains only in-frame clones and omits some. Found here are 65,000 to 80,000 clones, about 92% of them singletons; the top ten hold 3.5% to 5%. Sample: peripheral blood, taken on day 0 of AZD1222 vaccination. All receptors come from an adult in good health.

This clone has a single count. The rearrangement joins TRBV4-3 to TRBJ2-7; 14 bases align to TRBD2. CDR1 and CDR2 from the germline V gene are LGHNA and YSLEER. There are 15 residues in the CDR3. Trimming at V came to 3 bases and at J to 7 bases, leaving 5 bases not matched to a gene. CDR3 sequence (DNA): TGCGCCAGCAGCCAGGGACTAGCGGGAGTTGGTGAGCAGTACTTC. This gives the protein CASSQGLAGVGEQYF.

J is TRBJ2-1 and V is TRBV7-2; 7 bases align to TRBD2. V was clipped by 5 bases and J by 0 bases; unmatched bases: 4. This CDR3 comprises 15 residues. Per germline, CDR1 SGHTA and CDR2 FQGNSA. CDR3 DNA sequence: TGTGCCAGCAGCACAAGGACTAGCTCCTACAATGAGCAGTTCTTC. It translates to CASSTRTSSYNEQFF.

The genes are TRBV19 and TRBJ1-2; 7 nucleotides agree with TRBD1. Per the germline V gene, CDR1 is LNHDA and CDR2 is SQIVND (reference sequence). V was clipped by 8 bases and J by 4 bases; unmatched bases: 4. This CDR3 region has 12 residues. This chain's CDR3 is CASWTGGYGYTF. The CDR3 nucleotides read TGTGCCAGTTGGACAGGAGGCTATGGCTACACCTTC.